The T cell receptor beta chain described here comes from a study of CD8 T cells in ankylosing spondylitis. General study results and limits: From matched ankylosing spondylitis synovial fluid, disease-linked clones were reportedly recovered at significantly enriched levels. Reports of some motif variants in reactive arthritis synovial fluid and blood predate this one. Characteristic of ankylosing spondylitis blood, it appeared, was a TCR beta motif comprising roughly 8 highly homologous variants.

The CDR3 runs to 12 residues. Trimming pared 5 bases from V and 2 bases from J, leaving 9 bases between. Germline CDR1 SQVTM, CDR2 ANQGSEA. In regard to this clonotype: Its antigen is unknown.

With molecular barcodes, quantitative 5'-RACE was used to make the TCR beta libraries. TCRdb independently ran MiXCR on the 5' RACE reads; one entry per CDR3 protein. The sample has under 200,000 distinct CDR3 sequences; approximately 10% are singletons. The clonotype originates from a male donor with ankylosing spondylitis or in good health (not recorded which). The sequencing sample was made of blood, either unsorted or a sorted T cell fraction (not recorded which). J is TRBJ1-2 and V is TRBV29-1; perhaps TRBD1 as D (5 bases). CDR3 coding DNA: TGCAGCGTTCGGGACCTAAACTATGGCTACACCTTC. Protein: CSVRDLNYGYTF.